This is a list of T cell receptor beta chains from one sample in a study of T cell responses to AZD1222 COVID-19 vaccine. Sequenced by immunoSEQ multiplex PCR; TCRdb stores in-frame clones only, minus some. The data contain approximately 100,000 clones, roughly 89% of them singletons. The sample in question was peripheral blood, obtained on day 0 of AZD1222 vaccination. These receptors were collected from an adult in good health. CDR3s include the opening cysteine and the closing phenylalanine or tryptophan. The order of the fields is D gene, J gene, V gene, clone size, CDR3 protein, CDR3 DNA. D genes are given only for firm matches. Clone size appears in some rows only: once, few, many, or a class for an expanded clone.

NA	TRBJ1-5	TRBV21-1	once	CASSNGGQRPCSNQPQHF	TGTGCCAGCAGCAATGGGGGACAGCGGCCGTGTAGCAATCAGCCCCAGCATTTT
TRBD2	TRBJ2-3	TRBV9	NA	CASSDSGYSTDTQYF	TGTGCCAGCAGTGATAGCGGGTACAGCACAGATACGCAGTATTTT
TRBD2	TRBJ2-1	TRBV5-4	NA	CASSLPGLAGNEQFF	TGTGCCAGCAGCCTACCGGGACTAGCGGGAAATGAGCAGTTCTTC
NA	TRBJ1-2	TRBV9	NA	CASSREANYGYTF	TGTGCCAGCAGTAGGGAAGCTAACTATGGCTACACCTTC
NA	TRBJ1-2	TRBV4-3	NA	CASSQAGGGLGYTF	TGCGCCAGCAGCCAAGCCGGGGGGGGCCTTGGCTACACCTTC
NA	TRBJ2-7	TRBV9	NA	CASSVSPQGTYEQYF	TGTGCCAGCAGCGTTTCACCCCAGGGCACCTACGAGCAGTACTTC
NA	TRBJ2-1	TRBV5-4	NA	CASSVPGVGNEQFF	TGTGCCAGCAGCGTTCCGGGAGTAGGGAATGAGCAGTTCTTC
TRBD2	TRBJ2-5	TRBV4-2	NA	CASSQDPLPAGGSRTQYF	TGTGCCAGCAGCCAAGATCCTCTACCAGCGGGAGGGTCAAGGACCCAGTACTTC
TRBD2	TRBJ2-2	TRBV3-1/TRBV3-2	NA	CASSLVVAGYGELFF	TGTGCCAGCAGCCTGGTGGTAGCGGGATACGGGGAGCTGTTTTTT
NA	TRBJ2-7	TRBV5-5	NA	CASSLPLYSDPLEQYF	TGTGCCAGCAGCTTGCCACTCTACTCGGACCCCCTGGAGCAGTACTTC
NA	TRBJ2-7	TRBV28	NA	CASSLGGAGARYEQYF	TGTGCCAGCAGTTTGGGGGGGGCGGGAGCGCGGTACGAGCAGTACTTC
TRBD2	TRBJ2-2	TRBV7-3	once	CASSLVGGLNTGELFF	TGTGCCAGCAGCTTAGTGGGAGGGCTGAACACCGGGGAGCTGTTTTTT
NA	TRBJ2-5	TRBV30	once	CAWSVGGAETQYF	TGTGCCTGGAGTGTGGGGGGAGCAGAGACCCAGTACTTC